This paragraph reports one T cell receptor beta chain. Per germline, CDR1 MNHNS and CDR2 SASEGT. This CDR3 region has 14 residues. These data belong to a study of monozygotic twins with inflammatory bowel disease. The UMIs contained a 6-nucleotide sample barcode. They were added by template switching during cDNA synthesis. For each CDR3 protein, TCRdb gives one entry from its re-call of the 5' RACE reads, without DNA. The ten top clones account for less than 8%, within a sample of 150,000 to 200,000 distinct CDR3 sequences. The rearrangement joins TRBV6-1 to TRBJ1-2. The receptor was derived from a human donor with ulcerative colitis or Crohn's disease, or a healthy co-twin of an affected twin (not recorded which). What was sequenced was blood. CDR3 protein: CASSLATGDYGYTF.